The subject of this entry is one T cell receptor (beta chain). Antigen: not known. Before sorting, lamina propria lymphocytes were separated from surgical specimens by density gradient. Assay used: immunoSEQ multiplex PCR; TCRdb lists only in-frame clones, some missing. The top ten clones hold 0.83% of a sample with 6,000 or so clones, 85% to 90% of them seen once. The data derive from a study of T cell repertoires in ileal Crohn's disease. Overall study: Median disease duration was approximately eight years; 30% to 35% smoked at surgery.

The ends were cut back, 5 bases at V and 4 bases at J, with 9 bases in the middle. This CDR3 is built from 13 residues. The germline CDR1 and CDR2 sequences are MNHEY and SMNVEV (reference sequence). Study-wide findings and caveats: Compared with non-smokers, active smokers at surgery showed more clonal expansions. Endoscopic recurrence occurred in every patient whose clonality exceeded 26.8%. High-frequency clones were more common in sorted CD8 than CD4 cells.

This clonotype was obtained from an adult with Crohn's disease. Some clones in this sample may be carry-over from other donors' samples. The chain has TRBV27 and TRBJ1-5; D ambiguous. The specimen was CD4+ T cells from ileum. CDR3 amino acids: CASSTGRNQPQHF. DNA of the CDR3: TGTGCCAGCAGTACGGGGAGAAATCAGCCCCAGCATTTT.